This T cell receptor (beta chain) was identified during a study of technical replicates of blood from several donors. Here immunoSEQ multiplex PCR was the method, and the copy in TCRdb shows in-frame clones only, minus some. Of tens of thousands of clones detected, roughly 94% appear once; the ten largest clones hold approximately 0.25%. Trimming cost V 0 bases and J 7 bases, with 7 bases left between them. Per germline, CDR1 MNHEY and CDR2 SMNVEV (reference sequence). The CDR3 runs 13 residues. The V gene is TRBV27, the J gene TRBJ1-5; D gene uncertain. Sequencing was done on a sample of T cells isolated from PBMCs. The clonotype comes from a human donor in good health. The CDR3 here is CASSLSARQPQHF. Here the CDR3 DNA reads TGTGCCAGCAGTTTATCGGCCCGCCAGCCCCAGCATTTT.